A selection of T cell receptor beta chains follows, all from one sample in a study of blood T cell repertoires in COVID-19. Measured with immunoSEQ multiplex PCR; TCRdb has only the in-frame clones, and not every one. Of about 190,000 clones listed, about nine tenths are singletons. Sequencing used peripheral blood. The receptors here all came from a man aged 18 to 29 with active or convalescent COVID-19. CDR3s include the opening cysteine and the closing phenylalanine or tryptophan. A D gene is named only where the DNA matches it firmly. Not every row has a clone size; where given, it reads once, few, many or a size class.

TRBJ1-4 | few | TRBV19 | TRBD1 | CASSKGTTGKEKLFF | TGTGCCAGTAGTAAAGGGACGACAGGGAAAGAAAAACTGTTTTTT
TRBJ2-7 | - | TRBV7-9 | - | CASSSGRGPEQYF | TGTGCCAGCAGCTCTGGTAGGGGTCCCGAGCAGTACTTC
TRBJ1-1 | once | TRBV18 | - | CASSPSQAGIISNTEAFF | TGTGCCAGCTCACCAAGTCAAGCAGGGATTATATCGAACACTGAAGCTTTCTTT
TRBJ1-4 | - | TRBV3-1/TRBV3-2 | - | CASSPRGPANEKLFF | TGTGCCAGCAGCCCTCGTGGGCCCGCTAATGAAAAACTGTTTTTT
TRBJ1-6 | - | TRBV9 | - | CASSVDHGKGNSPLHF | TGTGCCAGCAGCGTAGACCACGGGAAAGGAAATTCACCCCTCCACTTT
TRBJ1-2 | many | TRBV30 | - | CAWIRDTYGYTF | TGTGCCTGGATTAGGGACACCTATGGCTACACCTTC
TRBJ1-2 | - | TRBV2 | - | CASLLTRGAGFGYGYTF | TGTGCCAGCCTCCTCACAAGGGGCGCTGGTTTCGGCTATGGCTACACCTTC
TRBJ2-2 | - | TRBV24-1 | - | CATSDARESNTGELFF | TGTGCCACCAGTGACGCCAGGGAATCGAACACCGGGGAGCTGTTTTTT
TRBJ1-4 | once | TRBV5-6 | TRBD1 | CASSYRGTTNEKLFF | TGTGCCAGCAGTTACAGGGGGACAACGAATGAAAAACTGTTTTTT
TRBJ1-2 | - | TRBV6-5 | TRBD1 | CASSGGTVINYGYTF | TGTGCCAGCAGCGGAGGGACAGTGATTAACTATGGCTACACCTTC
TRBJ1-1 | - | TRBV2 | - | CASSITEPNTEAFF | TGTGCCAGCAGTATTACAGAACCGAACACTGAAGCTTTCTTT
TRBJ1-1 | - | TRBV25-1 | - | CASGVMNTEAFF | TGTGCCAGCGGAGTCATGAACACTGAAGCTTTCTTT
TRBJ2-1 | - | TRBV5-1 | - | CASSSQGRTYNEQFF | TGCGCCAGCAGCTCGCAGGGTCGGACCTACAATGAGCAGTTCTTC
TRBJ1-4 | - | TRBV11-2 | - | CASSLVGARNEKLFF | TGTGCCAGCAGCTTAGTTGGGGCTCGTAATGAAAAACTGTTTTTT
TRBJ2-5 | - | TRBV18 | TRBD1 | CASSPGTGDRWTQYF | TGTGCCAGCTCACCAGGGACAGGGGACCGTTGGACCCAGTACTTC
TRBJ2-3 | - | TRBV19 | TRBD1 | CASRPGQRTDTQYF | TGTGCCAGCCGCCCGGGACAGAGAACAGATACGCAGTATTTT
TRBJ2-7 | once | TRBV7-9 | - | CASRKEGGSLYEQYF | TGTGCCAGCAGAAAAGAGGGGGGGAGTCTCTACGAGCAGTACTTC
TRBJ2-7 | - | TRBV11-2 | - | CASSLGAHPSYEQYF | TGTGCCAGCAGCTTAGGGGCGCACCCTTCCTACGAGCAGTACTTC
TRBJ1-4 | - | TRBV19 | TRBD1 | CASSYQPGQGIEKLFF | TGTGCCAGTAGTTACCAACCGGGACAGGGTATCGAAAAACTGTTTTTT
TRBJ2-7 | - | TRBV4-3 | TRBD2 | CASSQVSGGRNEQYF | TGCGCCAGCAGCCAAGTGTCCGGCGGGAGAAACGAGCAGTACTTC
TRBJ1-2 | - | TRBV6-6 | TRBD1 | CASRGTGTNYGYTF | TGTGCCAGCAGGGGGACAGGGACTAACTATGGCTACACCTTC
TRBJ1-5 | - | TRBV7-8 | - | CASSPSGGYVGNQPQHF | TGTGCCAGCAGCCCCTCGGGGGGATATGTAGGCAATCAGCCCCAGCATTTT